This is a list of T cell receptor beta chains from one sample in a study of T cell changes during pregnancy in multiple sclerosis. Data came from immunoSEQ multiplex PCR; TCRdb stores just in-frame clones and leaves some out. The sample contains over 30,000 clones, around 92% of which appear only once. The sequencing sample was made of PBMCs (not recorded whether the cells were cultured). These receptors came from a female donor with multiple sclerosis, enrolled in a pregnancy study. CDR3s leave out the opening cysteine and the closing phenylalanine or tryptophan. The size field is filled for only some rows; it gives once, few, many or a size class.

j_call clone_size v_call cdr3_length cdr3_aa
TRBJ1-1 NA TRBV28 17 ASSLRGGLATYMNTEAF
TRBJ2-3 NA TRBV27 12 ASSFSGGPDTQY
TRBJ2-2 once TRBV28 15 ASSLLRLAGGTGELF
TRBJ2-5 once TRBV5-1 11 ASGKGQEETQY
TRBJ2-1 NA TRBV7-2 16 ASSPARAYSGRFDEQF
TRBJ2-7 NA TRBV5-1 12 ASSLERGTYEQY
TRBJ1-1 NA TRBV5-1 13 ASSLYLSADTEAF
TRBJ1-1 NA TRBV7-9 12 ASSLLQGETEAF
TRBJ1-2 NA TRBV28 14 ASRAPGQGRSYGYT
TRBJ2-7 NA TRBV28 10 ASSPATAKQY
TRBJ1-5 NA TRBV28 10 ASGTPHQPQH
TRBJ1-1 NA TRBV30 12 AWNRGGTNTEAF
TRBJ2-5 NA TRBV19 13 ASSIGTGVQETQY
TRBJ1-2 NA TRBV6-1 15 ASSDYSVRGANYGYT
TRBJ2-1 NA TRBV9 13 ASSGEGLGGNEQF
TRBJ2-7 NA TRBV7-2 12 ASSPGTGGYEQY